This TCR beta chain was retrieved from a study of type 1 regulatory T cells. The wider study: An in vitro protocol generated T-allo10, a Tr1-enriched, alloantigen-specific CD4 T cell product.

The V and J ends lost 3 bases and 0 bases respectively, with 17 bases between them. Germline V gene lookup returns CDR1 DFQATT and CDR2 SNEGSKA (reference sequence). The CDR3 totals 16 residues. TCRdb reprocessed the reads via MiXCR and lists one record per CDR3 protein. The table records 75,000 to 100,000 distinct CDR3 sequences, about a third of them present only once. The sequencing sample was made of CD4+ T cells, either the whole sample or a sorted fraction (not recorded which). The chain carries TRBV20-1 and TRBJ1-1; no firm D call. This sequence originates from a human donor in good health. The CDR3, as DNA: TGCAGTGCTAGTCGTACTCCTCAATCGGTGAACACTGAAGCTTTCTTT. Its translation: CSASRTPQSVNTEAFF.